This T cell receptor (beta chain) originates from a study of T-cell reconstitution after alpha-beta-depleted transplantation in children. A TCRbeta library incorporating unique molecular identifiers was prepared. TCRdb redid the calling of the PCR reads with MiXCR, one entry per CDR3 protein. This sample has approximately 300,000 distinct CDR3 sequences, with around a tenth found just once. Notes on the study in general: Several hundred graft clones that had expanded were reportedly the source of alpha-beta T cells about two months after transplant. It was newly produced T cells that mostly accounted for T-cell counts and diversity one year after transplant. Surviving recipient T cells and thymic progenitors underlay high day-60 TCRbeta diversity in some patients.

This clonotype has ten or more counts. Its target is not known. The CDR3 is 15 residues long. V dropped 6 bases and J dropped 0 bases, with 11 bases sitting between them. The germline V gene encodes CDR1 ENHRY and CDR2 SYGVKD. The sequenced sample was peripheral blood, obtained 180 days after TCRalphabeta/CD19-depleted stem cell transplant. This TCR was recovered from a male patient aged 2-10 years who had a stem cell transplant for chronic granulomatous disease, so the T cells may come from the graft donor. V gene TRBV10-3 combines with J gene TRBJ2-2, with a tentative D call TRBD2 (6 bases). CDR3 in amino acids: CAIRRLDANTGELFF. CDR3 bases: TGTGCCATCAGAAGACTAGACGCGAACACCGGGGAGCTGTTTTTT.